This T cell receptor (beta chain) appears in the sequencing data of a study of cytomegalovirus exposure and HLA in healthy donors (dated by TCRdb to 2016 to 2017). Study-level background: An earlier analysis of 587 of the donors reported approximately 300 Gb of sequence data and roughly 120 million unique TCR beta sequences obtained from around 190 million T cells. About 300 gigabases of sequencing data and roughly 90 million unique TCR sequences were included in an early release covering roughly 600 HLA-typed donors. Among the roughly 390 genotyped donors, approximately 81% belonged to the genetic ancestry cluster associated with self-reported Caucasian donors. The aim of the study was to test whether cataloging public T cell receptors could identify signatures of past pathogen exposure. Using immunosequencing, the study profiled T cell repertoires from fewer than 850 subjects and related those repertoires to cytomegalovirus serostatus. A separate validation cohort of 90 to 150 different subjects was used in addition to the roughly 700-subject first cohort. The study combined high-throughput TCR immunosequencing, statistical association of individual TCRs with disease status, and machine learning to predict cytomegalovirus infection status. To study patterns of TCR occurrence, a later analysis re-analyzed previously published TCR beta repertoires from 600 to 750 donors and added high-resolution HLA genotyping. In the later analysis, no new phenotypic data were used to find candidate immune exposures; instead, reliance was placed on TCR beta sequences and their occurrence across donors. An earlier analysis of about 600 of the donors used high-throughput TCR beta sequencing to judge whether each TCR beta V gene segment behaved as functional or pseudogenic. Donor age, sex, ethnicity and CMV serostatus were collected together with the repertoire data. In a later genetic analysis, genome-wide SNP genotypes for 398 of the 666 donors were used, and that subset was treated as a discovery cohort. Every repertoire in the discovery cohort had been generated on one and the same sequencing platform. HLA typing covered class I and class II loci at four-digit resolution. Typing coverage varied by locus: roughly 629-630 donors for A, B, C, DRB1 and DQB1; under 550 for DQA1; 606 for DPA1; approximately 470 for DPB1. Roughly 5 DR-DQ haplotypes were handled as single units for association and clustering, since linkage in the cohort was strong. Across some 400 genotyped donors of the cohort, an average of approximately 240,000 unique TCR beta nucleotide sequences per donor were sequenced, and 15% to 20% of those sequences were non-productive. Results the study describes overall, beyond this receptor: In vitro tests confirmed that three of the cytomegalovirus-associated TCR beta chains recognize cytomegalovirus antigens. While some public TCRs were present in many individuals, most TCR sequences turned up only very rarely across donors. For the cohort, immune exposure information was limited to CMV serostatus. In a later analysis, most CMV-associated TCR beta chains were found to appear HLA-restricted, with HLA associations seemingly driven largely by CMV exposure. In an earlier analysis of some 640 of the donors, most TCR beta V segments were observed in productive rearrangements about 90% or about 30% of the time, broadly matching IMGT annotations. It was suggested by the authors that the approach could potentially be generalized to other disease states and immunological phenotypes. The presence/absence analyses assumed that sequencing depth was roughly uniform across donors, and that assumption may not be true. A cluster of highly shared sequence variants was judged likely to be a technical artifact of the sequencing pipeline. V-gene and J-gene trimming of TCR beta chains was associated with a missense DCLRE1C variant in a later genetic analysis, and the association was replicated in an independent cohort. The cohort was sequenced for TCR beta chains only, and without alpha or paired-chain data the features that could be detected were limited. A further reported finding was that TCR beta sequences accurately predicted the HLA-A and HLA-B alleles for most subjects in the first cohort. A later analysis reported that several top co-occurrence clusters appeared linked to parvovirus B19, influenza, CMV and Epstein-Barr virus. HLA typing was unavailable for some donors at each locus, so association tests used only the typed subset. Some IMGT-functional V segments, including TRBV6-2 and TRBV6-3, could not be distinguished by the 87-base-pair reads and were therefore excluded. Linkage disequilibrium might explain the correlated functional status among segregating V segments, but an unknown experimental factor could not be excluded. In a later analysis, the rate of TCR association differed among HLA loci, with DRB1 alleles having the most associated TCRs and HLA-C alleles having the fewest. A later analysis associated around 16,000 TCR beta sequences with specific HLA alleles at a false discovery rate of 0.05. According to a later genetic analysis, donors in an Asian-associated ancestry cluster had fewer N-insertions in productive TCRs than the approximately 700-donor mean. In the study, some 160 TCR beta chains were listed as associated with cytomegalovirus. Because counts were too low, roughly 18 rarely observed V segments, including chromosome 9 orphons, were left out of the earlier analysis of some 640 of the donors. In both the original and validation cohorts, the classifier was reported to diagnose cytomegalovirus status with high specificity and sensitivity. In a later analysis, HLA-associated TCR beta chains showed more clonal expansion and lower generation probabilities than non-associated chains that were equally common. When HLA alleles, especially DR and DQ, strongly co-occurred, TCR associations were difficult to assign to individual alleles.

In the case of this clone: Its antigen is currently not known. Per-base quality was not reported, and no clone a single base away is much larger than it.

In total, just over 650 healthy bone marrow donors made up the cohort. At the time of sampling, every cohort member was nominally healthy, though immune exposures that went unrecorded were likely present. The donor was CMV seropositive and was included in the group of almost 300 seropositive cohort members. Every donor gave a peripheral blood sample, and the peripheral blood mononuclear cells from that sample were used for TCR beta sequencing. The Qiagen DNeasy Blood Extraction Kit was used to extract genomic DNA from the blood cell samples. Library construction relied on the immunoSEQ multiplex PCR assay. For the multiplex PCR, a mixture combining 60 forward primers for TCR Vbeta segments and 13 reverse primers for TCR Jbeta segments was used. A multiplex PCR assay on genomic DNA amplified the CDR3 region of rearranged TCR beta genes. The Illumina HiSeq System was used to sequence the amplified TCR beta libraries as 87-base-pair reads. As for how the authors treated the data: A later analysis tallied around 82 million unique TCR beta chains across the 700 or so repertoires, and around 9.9 million of those chains were shared by two or more donors. Raw reads were error-corrected and collapsed into unique sequences with a nearest-neighbor algorithm that merged closely related sequences to remove PCR and sequencing errors. To assign V, D and J gene segments, CDR3 sequences were aligned to IMGT reference sequences. Each retained sequence needed at least a six-nucleotide match to both a V gene segment and a J gene segment. Rearrangements were classified as productive when the CDR3 lacked stop codons and remained in frame with V and J, and all other rearrangements were classified as non-productive. Following IMGT convention, CDR3 was defined as the stretch from the second conserved V-encoded cysteine to the conserved J-encoded phenylalanine. Sequences without an unambiguous match to a single V gene segment were excluded from the earlier analysis of about 640 of the donors. An earlier analysis of several hundred of the donors called V segments functional above 56.7% productive rearrangements and segregating when the between-donor standard deviation exceeded 5%. To diagnose cytomegalovirus status from the catalog of TCR beta chain sequences, a statistical classification framework was built. In a later analysis, V and J genes were assigned by comparing TCR nucleotide sequences against IMGT/GENE-DB human TR gene sequences. The TCRdist pipeline was used in a later analysis to assign CDR3 sequences and most-parsimonious VDJ recombination scenarios. In a later analysis, each TCR beta chain was defined by its CDR3 amino acid sequence together with its V-gene family, and reads lacking a unique V-gene family were excluded. As a way to deal with suspected cross-contamination and a sequencing artifact, a later analysis dropped approximately 590 nucleotide sequences that were highly shared and had low generation probability. For each public chain, a later analysis derived a clonal expansion index from normalized ranks of inferred template counts within each repertoire. In a later analysis, generation probabilities were computed with a VDJ recombination model fitted to out-of-frame rearrangements, and the resulting probabilities were checked against IGoR. A later analysis scored TCR-TCR, TCR-HLA and TCR-CMV co-occurrence with hypergeometric tests, applying a repertoire-size bias correction to TCR pairs. False discovery rates were estimated in a later analysis by permuting HLA or CMV assignments 20 times. A later analysis grouped co-occurring TCRs with DBSCAN, adding TCRdist sequence similarity when clustering within HLA-allele-positive subsets. Repertoires with fewer than 30,000 or more than 120,000 public chains, plus five repertoires with anomalous nucleotide sharing, were excluded from co-occurrence clustering. TCRdb stores this immuneACCESS table with in-frame sequences only. Part of the clones is absent; in the studies checked, under half of the shortfall reflects unresolved V genes, and no reason is known for the rest. That table supplies the V and J calls and clone size; D and trimming were determined from the DNA. Here the sample has approximately 120,000 clones; roughly 82% occur a single time. The ten biggest clones cover around 13% of the sample.

V is cut back by 0 bases and J by 5 bases, with 5 bases in the junction unmatched. The CDR3 runs 17 amino acids, cysteine and phenylalanine included. Only the CDR3 DNA stays, 51 bases, in frame from base 1. The germline V gene (reference sequence) sets CDR1 to LNHDA and CDR2 to SQIVND. The sample consisted of PBMCs. This TCR was recovered from a woman aged 60-70 years in good health and CMV-seropositive. The V gene is TRBV19 and the J gene is TRBJ2-2; 11 bases in the middle match TRBD1. The DNA sequence is given as TGTGCCAGTAGTATAGATCGGGGGACAGGGGGGACCGGGGAGCTGTTTTTT. Its translation reads: CASSIDRGTGGTGELFF.